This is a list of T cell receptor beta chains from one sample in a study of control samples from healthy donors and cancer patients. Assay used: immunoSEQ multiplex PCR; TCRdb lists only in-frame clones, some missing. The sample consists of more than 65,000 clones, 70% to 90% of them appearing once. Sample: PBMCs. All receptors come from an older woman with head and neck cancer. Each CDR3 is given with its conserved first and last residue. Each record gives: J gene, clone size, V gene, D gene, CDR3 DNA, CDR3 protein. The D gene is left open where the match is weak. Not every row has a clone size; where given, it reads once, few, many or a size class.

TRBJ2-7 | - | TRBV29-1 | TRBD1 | TGCAGCGCCGACAGGGGAGGCGACGAGCAGTACTTC | CSADRGGDEQYF
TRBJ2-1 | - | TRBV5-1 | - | TGCGCCAGCTCACGCGGGATCGACTACAATGAGCAGTTCTTC | CASSRGIDYNEQFF
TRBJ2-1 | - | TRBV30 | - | TGTGCCTGGAGTGCCCGACAGTGGATTGAGGGGGAGCAGTTCTTC | CAWSARQWIEGEQFF
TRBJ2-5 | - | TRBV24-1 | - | TGTGCCACCAGTGATCCCCGACAGGGCGGGGAAGAGGGGACCCAGTACTTC | CATSDPRQGGEEGTQYF
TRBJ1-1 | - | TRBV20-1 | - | TGCAGTGCTAGCTTGGACGCTGAAGCTTTCTTT | CSASLDAEAFF
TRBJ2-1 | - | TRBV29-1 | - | TGCAGCGTTGAAGGAGACCCCTACAATGAGCAGTTCTTC | CSVEGDPYNEQFF
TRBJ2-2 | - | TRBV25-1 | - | TGTGCCAGCAGTGAATATGGCAGGGGCACCGGGGAGCTGTTTTTT | CASSEYGRGTGELFF
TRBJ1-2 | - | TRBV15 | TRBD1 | TGTGCCACCAGCAGGGTCCGGGACAGGGCTAACTACACCTTC | CATSRVRDRANYTF
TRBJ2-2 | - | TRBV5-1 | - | TGCGCCAGCAGCTTGGTTGGCGGCCTAGGGAACACCGGGGAGCTGTTTTTT | CASSLVGGLGNTGELFF
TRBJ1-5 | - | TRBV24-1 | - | TGTGCCACCAGTGATTTGTGGACCCTTAGCAATCAGCCCCAGCATTTT | CATSDLWTLSNQPQHF
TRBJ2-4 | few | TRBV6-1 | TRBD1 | TGTGCCAGCAGGGAACTCTACAGGGGGCGATTGGCCAAAAACATTCAGTACTTC | CASRELYRGRLAKNIQYF
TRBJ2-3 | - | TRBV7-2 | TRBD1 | TGTGCCAGCAGGTCGAGGGGGCGGAGTGCAGATACGCAGTATTTT | CASRSRGRSADTQYF
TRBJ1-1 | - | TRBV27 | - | TGTGCCAGCAGTTTCAGTTATCAGGCGAAGAACACTGAAGCTTTCTTT | CASSFSYQAKNTEAFF
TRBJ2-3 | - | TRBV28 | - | TGTGCCAGCAGCACAGCCACAGATACGCAGTATTTT | CASSTATDTQYF
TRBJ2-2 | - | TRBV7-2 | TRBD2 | TGTGCCAGCAGCTTAGGAGTACTAGCGGGAGGGCCTTACACCGGGGAGCTGTTTTTT | CASSLGVLAGGPYTGELFF
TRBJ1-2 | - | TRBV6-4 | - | TGTGCCAGCAGTCCGAACGGGGAGGCCTATGGCTACACCTTC | CASSPNGEAYGYTF
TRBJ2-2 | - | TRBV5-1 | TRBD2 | TGCGCCAGCAGCTCGACTAGCCAGAACACCGGGGAGCTGTTTTTT | CASSSTSQNTGELFF
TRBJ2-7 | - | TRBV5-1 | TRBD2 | TGCGCCAGCAGCTTGGGAGCGGGGAGCTCCTACGAGCAGTACTTC | CASSLGAGSSYEQYF